Listed below are T cell receptor beta chains from one sample, sequenced in a study of post-analysis software for immune sequencing data. TCRdb re-called the PCR reads through MiXCR, storing one row per CDR3 protein. The sample lists hundreds of thousands of distinct CDR3 sequences, around 60% occurring once. The source material was blood. The source of these receptors is a girl under 10 years old with multiple sclerosis. CDR3s include the opening cysteine and the closing phenylalanine or tryptophan. D genes are given only for firm matches. Clone size is stated in some rows and not others, as once, few, many or a class when expanded.

cdr3_nt cdr3_aa clone_size j_call cdr3_length d_call v_call
TGTGCCAGCAGGGGAGGCCCTAACTATGGCTACACCTTC CASRGGPNYGYTF - TRBJ1-2 13 - TRBV6-1
TGCGCCAGCAGCCAGACTAGCGGGCGCCCCTACAATGAGCAGTTCTTC CASSQTSGRPYNEQFF - TRBJ2-1 16 TRBD2 TRBV4-3
TGTGCCAGCAGCTTGGTGCTCCTCTCTGGGGCCAACGTCCTGACTTTC CASSLVLLSGANVLTF few TRBJ2-6 16 - TRBV5-6
TGCGCCAGCAGCCAAAGTCTCGGGGATCAGCCTCAGCATTTT CASSQSLGDQPQHF - TRBJ1-5 14 - TRBV4-3
TGTGCCAGCAGTTACTCGGACACCTACGAGCAGTACTTC CASSYSDTYEQYF few TRBJ2-7 13 - TRBV6-2/TRBV6-3
TGTGCCAGCAGCCCCGGGACTACGACTTCCAATGAGCAGTTCTTC CASSPGTTTSNEQFF few TRBJ2-1 15 TRBD2 TRBV7-2
TGCAGCGTTGAAGATCATACAGAGTCCTACGAGCAGTACTTC CSVEDHTESYEQYF - TRBJ2-7 14 - TRBV29-1
TGCGCCAGCAGCCAAGGGAACGCGGGAGGGCCGGAGACCCAGTACTTC CASSQGNAGGPETQYF - TRBJ2-5 16 TRBD2 TRBV4-1
TGCAGCGCCCTAGACGTGGCTAACTATGGCTACACCTTC CSALDVANYGYTF - TRBJ1-2 13 - TRBV29-1
TGTGCCAGCAGCCCCGGGACAGCTAACTACAATGAGCAGTTCTTC CASSPGTANYNEQFF - TRBJ2-1 15 TRBD1 TRBV6-5
TGCGCCAGCAGGAGTAGGGCGGGAGCTAACTATGGCTACACCTTC CASRSRAGANYGYTF - TRBJ1-2 15 - TRBV5-1
TGTGCCACCAGTGACCCTTATATGGGTGAGCAGTTCTTC CATSDPYMGEQFF - TRBJ2-1 13 - TRBV24-1
TGCAGTACGGGAGGGGTTTTCTCCTACGAGCAGTACTTC CSTGGVFSYEQYF once TRBJ2-7 13 TRBD2 TRBV20-1
TGTGCCAGCAAGAGCGGGAGAGGTATCGACAATGAGCAGTTCTTC CASKSGRGIDNEQFF - TRBJ2-1 15 TRBD2 TRBV25-1
TGTGCCAGCAGCCAAGCAGCCTTGGAGCAGTTCTTC CASSQAALEQFF - TRBJ2-1 12 - TRBV3-1
TGCGCCAGCAGCGGTTACCAGAACACCGGGGAGCTGTTTTTT CASSGYQNTGELFF - TRBJ2-2 14 - TRBV5-1
TGCAGTGCTAGAGCCTATGGACAGGATCCTTATGGCTACACCTTC CSARAYGQDPYGYTF once TRBJ1-2 15 TRBD1 TRBV20-1
TGTGCCAGCAGCTTAGGGGGGGGCCCTGGGGCCAACGTCCTGACTTTC CASSLGGGPGANVLTF - TRBJ2-6 16 - TRBV7-9
TGTGCCAGCGGATCCTCGGGGACTCGGAAGCAGTACTTC CASGSSGTRKQYF - TRBJ2-7 13 - TRBV27
TGTGCCAGCAACCTAGCGGGGGCCCCCGATACGCAGTATTTT CASNLAGAPDTQYF - TRBJ2-3 14 TRBD2 TRBV6-5